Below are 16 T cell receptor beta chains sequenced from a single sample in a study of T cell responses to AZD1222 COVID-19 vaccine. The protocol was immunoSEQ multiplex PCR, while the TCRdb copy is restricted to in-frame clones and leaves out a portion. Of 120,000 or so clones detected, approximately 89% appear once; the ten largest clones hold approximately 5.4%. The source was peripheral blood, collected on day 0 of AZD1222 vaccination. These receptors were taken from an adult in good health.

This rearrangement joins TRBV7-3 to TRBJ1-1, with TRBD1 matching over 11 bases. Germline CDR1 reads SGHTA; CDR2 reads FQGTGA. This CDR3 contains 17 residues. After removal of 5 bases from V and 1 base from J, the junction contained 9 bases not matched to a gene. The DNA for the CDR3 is TGTGCCAGCAGCCCCGCGGGACAGGGGGTGTCGAACACTGAAGCTTTCTTT. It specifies CASSPAGQGVSNTEAFF.

CDR3 sequence reads: CASSGPEDEQYF. The CDR3 DNA reads TGTGCCAGCAGTGGTCCCGAGGACGAGCAGTACTTC. The V gene is TRBV2, the J gene TRBJ2-7; D unclear. V dropped 4 bases and J dropped 5 bases, with 9 bases sitting between them. The CDR3 has 12 residues. Looked up from germline, CDR1 is SNHLY and CDR2 is FYNNEI.

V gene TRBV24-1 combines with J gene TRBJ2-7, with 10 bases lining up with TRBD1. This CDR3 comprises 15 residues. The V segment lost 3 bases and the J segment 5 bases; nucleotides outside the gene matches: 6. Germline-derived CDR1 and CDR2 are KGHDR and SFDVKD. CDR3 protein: CATSDATGGKDEQYF. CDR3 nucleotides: TGTGCCACCAGTGATGCGACAGGGGGCAAAGACGAGCAGTACTTC.

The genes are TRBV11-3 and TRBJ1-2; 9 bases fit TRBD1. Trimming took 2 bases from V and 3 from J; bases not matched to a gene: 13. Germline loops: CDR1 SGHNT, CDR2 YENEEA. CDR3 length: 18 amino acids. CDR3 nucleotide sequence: TGTGCCAGCAGCTTAATAATCCCCCCGGGACAGGGACACTATGGCTACACCTTC. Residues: CASSLIIPPGQGHYGYTF.

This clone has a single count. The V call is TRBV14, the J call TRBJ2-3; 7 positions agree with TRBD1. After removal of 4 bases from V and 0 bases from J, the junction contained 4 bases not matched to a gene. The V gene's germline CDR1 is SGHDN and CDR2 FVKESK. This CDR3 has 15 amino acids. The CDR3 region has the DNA TGTGCCAGCAGCCTGAGACAGGGCAGCACAGATACGCAGTATTTT. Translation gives CASSLRQGSTDTQYF.

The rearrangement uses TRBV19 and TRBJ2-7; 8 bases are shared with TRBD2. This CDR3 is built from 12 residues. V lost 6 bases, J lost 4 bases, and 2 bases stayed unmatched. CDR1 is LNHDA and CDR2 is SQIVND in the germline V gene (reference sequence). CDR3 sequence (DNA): TGTGCCAGTAGCAGCGGGGGATACGAGCAGTACTTC. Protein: CASSSGGYEQYF.

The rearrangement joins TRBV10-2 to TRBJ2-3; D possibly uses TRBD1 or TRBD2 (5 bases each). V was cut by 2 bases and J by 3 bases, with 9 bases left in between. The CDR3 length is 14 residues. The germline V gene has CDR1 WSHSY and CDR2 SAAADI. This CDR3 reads CASSEPGTTDTQYF. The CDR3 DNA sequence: TGCGCCAGCAGTGAGCCGGGGACGACAGATACGCAGTATTTT.

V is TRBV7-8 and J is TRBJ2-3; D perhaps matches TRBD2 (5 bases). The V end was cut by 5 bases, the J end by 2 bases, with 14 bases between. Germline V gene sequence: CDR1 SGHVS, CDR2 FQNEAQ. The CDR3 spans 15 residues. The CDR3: CASSPREGTTDTQYF. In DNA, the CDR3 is TGTGCCAGCAGCCCCCGAGAGGGTACCACAGATACGCAGTATTTT.

The CDR3 DNA sequence: TGTGCCAGCAGCGTAGGAGGGGGCTCTATTGGTGAAGCTTTCTTT. Translation gives CASSVGGGSIGEAFF. This sequence joins TRBV9 and TRBJ1-1; TRBD1 agrees at 7 bases. The CDR3 is 15 amino acids. Germline V gene lookup returns CDR1 SGDLS and CDR2 YYNGEE. J was trimmed by 7 bases and V by 0 bases; bases with no gene match: 9.

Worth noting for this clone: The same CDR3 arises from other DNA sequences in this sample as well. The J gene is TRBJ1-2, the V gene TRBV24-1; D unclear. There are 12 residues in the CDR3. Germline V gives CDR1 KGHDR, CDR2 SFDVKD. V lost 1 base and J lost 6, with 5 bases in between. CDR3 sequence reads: CATSDLWDGYTF. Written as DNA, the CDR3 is TGTGCCACCAGTGATTTATGGGATGGCTACACCTTC.

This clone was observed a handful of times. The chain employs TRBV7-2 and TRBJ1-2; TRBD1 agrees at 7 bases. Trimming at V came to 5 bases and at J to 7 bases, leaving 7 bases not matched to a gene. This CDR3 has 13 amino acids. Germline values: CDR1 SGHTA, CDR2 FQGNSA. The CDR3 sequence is CASSPQGGVGYTF. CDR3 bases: TGTGCCAGCAGCCCGCAGGGGGGCGTTGGCTACACCTTC. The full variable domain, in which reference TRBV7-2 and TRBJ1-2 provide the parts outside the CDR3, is GAGVSQSPSNKVTEKGKDVELRCDPISGHTALYWYRQSLGQGLEFLIYFQGNSAPDKSGLPSDRFSAERTGGSVSTLTIQRTQQEDSAVYLCASSPQGGVGYTFGSGTRLTVV.

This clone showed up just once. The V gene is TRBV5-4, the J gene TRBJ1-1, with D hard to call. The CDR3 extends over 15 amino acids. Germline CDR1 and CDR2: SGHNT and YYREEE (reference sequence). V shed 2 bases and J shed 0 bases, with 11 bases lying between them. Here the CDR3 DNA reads TGTGCCAGCAGCTTCGGGTCCTTCATGAACACTGAAGCTTTCTTT. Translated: CASSFGSFMNTEAFF.

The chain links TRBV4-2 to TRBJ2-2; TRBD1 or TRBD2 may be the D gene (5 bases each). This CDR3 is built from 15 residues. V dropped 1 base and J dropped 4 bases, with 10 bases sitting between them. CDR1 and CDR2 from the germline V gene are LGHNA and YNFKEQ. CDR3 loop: CASSQVRDLTGELFF. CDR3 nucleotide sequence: TGTGCCAGCAGCCAAGTCCGGGACCTCACCGGGGAGCTGTTTTTT.

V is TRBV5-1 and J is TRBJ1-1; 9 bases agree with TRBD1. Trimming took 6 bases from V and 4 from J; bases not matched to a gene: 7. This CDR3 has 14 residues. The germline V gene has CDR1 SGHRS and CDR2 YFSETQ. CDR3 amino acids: CASNPGQGSTEAFF. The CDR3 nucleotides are TGCGCCAGCAACCCGGGACAGGGCTCCACTGAAGCTTTCTTT. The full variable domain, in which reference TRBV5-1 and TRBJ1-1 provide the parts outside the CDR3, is KAGVTQTPRYLIKTRGQQVTLSCSPISGHRSVSWYQQTPGQGLQFLFEYFSETQRNKGNFPGRFSGRQFSNSRSEMNVSTLELGDSALYLCASNPGQGSTEAFFGQGTRLTVV.

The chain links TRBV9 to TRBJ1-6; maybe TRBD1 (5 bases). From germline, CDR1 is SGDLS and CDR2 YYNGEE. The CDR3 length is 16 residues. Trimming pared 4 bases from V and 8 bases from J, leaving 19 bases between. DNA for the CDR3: TGTGCCAGCAGCCGGCGAACCGGGATAGGGGATTCACCCCTCCACTTT. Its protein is CASSRRTGIGDSPLHF.

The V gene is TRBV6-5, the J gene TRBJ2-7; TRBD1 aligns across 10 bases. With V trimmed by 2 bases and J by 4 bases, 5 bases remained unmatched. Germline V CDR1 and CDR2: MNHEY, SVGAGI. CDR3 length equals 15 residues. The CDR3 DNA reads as TGTGCCAGCAGTTACGCGACAGGGGGCGCGTACGAGCAGTACTTC. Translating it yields CASSYATGGAYEQYF.